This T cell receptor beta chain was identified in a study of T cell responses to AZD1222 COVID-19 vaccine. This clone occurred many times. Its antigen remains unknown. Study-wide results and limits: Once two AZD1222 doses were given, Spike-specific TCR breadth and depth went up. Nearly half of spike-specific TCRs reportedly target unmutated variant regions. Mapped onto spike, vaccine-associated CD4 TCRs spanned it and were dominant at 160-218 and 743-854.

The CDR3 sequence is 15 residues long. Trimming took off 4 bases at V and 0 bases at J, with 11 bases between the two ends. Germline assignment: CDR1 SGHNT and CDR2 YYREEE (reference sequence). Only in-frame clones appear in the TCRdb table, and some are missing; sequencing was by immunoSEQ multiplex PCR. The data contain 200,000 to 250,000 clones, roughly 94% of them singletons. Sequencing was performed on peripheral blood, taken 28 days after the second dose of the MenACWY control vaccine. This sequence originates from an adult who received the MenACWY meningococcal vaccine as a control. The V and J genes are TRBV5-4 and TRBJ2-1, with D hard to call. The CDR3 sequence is CASSQDQSSYNEQFF. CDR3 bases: TGTGCCAGCAGCCAGGACCAGAGCTCCTACAATGAGCAGTTCTTC. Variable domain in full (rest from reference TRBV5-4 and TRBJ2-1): ETGVTQSPTHLIKTRGQQVTLRCSSQSGHNTVSWYQQALGQGPQFIFQYYREEENGRGNFPPRFSGLQFPNYSSELNVNALELDDSALYLCASSQDQSSYNEQFFGPGTRLTVL.